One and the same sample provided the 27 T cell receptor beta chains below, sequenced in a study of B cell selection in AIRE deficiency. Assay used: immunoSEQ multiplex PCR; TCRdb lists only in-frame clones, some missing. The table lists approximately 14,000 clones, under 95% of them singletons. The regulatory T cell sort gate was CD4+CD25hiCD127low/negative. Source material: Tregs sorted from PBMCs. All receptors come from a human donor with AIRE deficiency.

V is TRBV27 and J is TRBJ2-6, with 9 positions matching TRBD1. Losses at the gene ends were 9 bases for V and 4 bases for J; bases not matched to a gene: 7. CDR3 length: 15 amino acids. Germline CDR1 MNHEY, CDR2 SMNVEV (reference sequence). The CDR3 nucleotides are TGTGCCAGTACTACAGGGGGCGCCGGGGCCAACGTCCTGACTTTC. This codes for CASTTGGAGANVLTF.

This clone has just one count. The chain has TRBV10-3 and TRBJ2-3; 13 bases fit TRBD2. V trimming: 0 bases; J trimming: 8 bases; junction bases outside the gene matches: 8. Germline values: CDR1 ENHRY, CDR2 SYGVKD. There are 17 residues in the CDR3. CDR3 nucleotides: TGTGCCATCAGTGAGTCGAGGACTAGCGGGAGAGTTGGTACGCAGTATTTT. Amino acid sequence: CAISESRTSGRVGTQYF.

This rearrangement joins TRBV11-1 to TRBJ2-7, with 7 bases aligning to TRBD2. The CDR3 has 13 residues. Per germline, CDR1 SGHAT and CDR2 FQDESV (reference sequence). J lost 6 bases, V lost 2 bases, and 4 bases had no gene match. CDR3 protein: CASSLMASGEQYF. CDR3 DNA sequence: TGTGCCAGCAGCTTAATGGCTAGCGGCGAGCAGTACTTC.

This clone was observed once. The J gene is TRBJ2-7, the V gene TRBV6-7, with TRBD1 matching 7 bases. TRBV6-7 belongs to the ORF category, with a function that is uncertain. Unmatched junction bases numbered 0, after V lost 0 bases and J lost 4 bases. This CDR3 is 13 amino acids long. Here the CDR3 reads CASSYSTGYEQYF. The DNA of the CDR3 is TGTGCCAGCAGTTACTCGACAGGGTACGAGCAGTACTTC.

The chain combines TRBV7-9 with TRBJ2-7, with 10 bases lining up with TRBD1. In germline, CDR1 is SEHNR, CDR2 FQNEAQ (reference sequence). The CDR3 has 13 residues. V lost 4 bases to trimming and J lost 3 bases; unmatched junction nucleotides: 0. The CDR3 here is CASSWTGGYEQYF. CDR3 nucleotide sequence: TGTGCCAGCAGCTGGACAGGGGGCTACGAGCAGTACTTC.

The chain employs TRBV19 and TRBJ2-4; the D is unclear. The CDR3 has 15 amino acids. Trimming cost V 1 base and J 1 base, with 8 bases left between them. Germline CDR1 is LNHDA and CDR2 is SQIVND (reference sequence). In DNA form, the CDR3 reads TGTGCCAGTAGTATAGGGTGGGCGGCCAAAAACATTCAGTACTTC. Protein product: CASSIGWAAKNIQYF.

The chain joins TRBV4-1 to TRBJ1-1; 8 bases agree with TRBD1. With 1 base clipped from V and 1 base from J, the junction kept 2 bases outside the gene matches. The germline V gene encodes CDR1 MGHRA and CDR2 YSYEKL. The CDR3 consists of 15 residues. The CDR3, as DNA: TGCGCCAGCAGCCAAGGAGGGACAGGGAACACTGAAGCTTTCTTT. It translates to CASSQGGTGNTEAFF.

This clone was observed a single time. The CDR3 here is CASGDRGPLETQYF. CDR3 coding DNA: TGTGCCAGCGGAGACAGGGGGCCTCTAGAGACCCAGTACTTC. The V call is TRBV7-9, the J call TRBJ2-5, with 10 positions matching TRBD1. The CDR3 length is 14 residues. Trimming removed 8 bases from V and 4 bases from J; junction bases left unmatched: 7. Germline V lookup: CDR1 SEHNR, CDR2 FQNEAQ (reference sequence).

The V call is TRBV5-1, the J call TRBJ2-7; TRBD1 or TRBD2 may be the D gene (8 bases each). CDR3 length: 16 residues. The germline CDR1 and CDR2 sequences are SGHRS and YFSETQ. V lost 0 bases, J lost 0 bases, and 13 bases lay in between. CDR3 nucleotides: TGCGCCAGCAGCTTGGACAGGGGGACTAGCTCCTACGAGCAGTACTTC. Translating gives CASSLDRGTSSYEQYF.

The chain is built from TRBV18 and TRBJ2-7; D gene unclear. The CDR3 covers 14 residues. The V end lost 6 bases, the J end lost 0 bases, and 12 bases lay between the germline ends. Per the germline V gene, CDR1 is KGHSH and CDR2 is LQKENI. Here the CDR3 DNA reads TGTGCCAGCTCGCGACAAGCAGCCTCCTACGAGCAGTACTTC. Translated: CASSRQAASYEQYF.

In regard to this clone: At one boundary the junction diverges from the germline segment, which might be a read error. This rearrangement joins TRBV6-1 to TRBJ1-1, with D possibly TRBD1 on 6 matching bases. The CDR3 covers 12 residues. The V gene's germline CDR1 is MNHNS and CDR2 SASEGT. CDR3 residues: CASSPTGHPIRF. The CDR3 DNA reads TGTGCCAGCAGTCCGACGGGACACCCGATTCGCTTT.

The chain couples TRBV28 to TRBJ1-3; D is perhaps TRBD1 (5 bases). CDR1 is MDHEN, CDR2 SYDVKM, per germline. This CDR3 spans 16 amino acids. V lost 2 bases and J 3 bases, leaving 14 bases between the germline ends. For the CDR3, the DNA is TGTGCCAGCAGTTTACGCCGCAGACAGTTTGGAAACACCATATATTTT. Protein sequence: CASSLRRRQFGNTIYF.

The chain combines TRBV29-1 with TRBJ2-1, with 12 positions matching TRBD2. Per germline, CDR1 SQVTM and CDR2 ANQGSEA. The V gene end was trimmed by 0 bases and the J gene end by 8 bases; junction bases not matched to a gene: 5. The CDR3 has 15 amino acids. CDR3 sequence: CSVEDGLAGGYEQFF. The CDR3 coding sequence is TGCAGCGTTGAAGATGGGCTAGCGGGAGGGTATGAGCAGTTCTTC.

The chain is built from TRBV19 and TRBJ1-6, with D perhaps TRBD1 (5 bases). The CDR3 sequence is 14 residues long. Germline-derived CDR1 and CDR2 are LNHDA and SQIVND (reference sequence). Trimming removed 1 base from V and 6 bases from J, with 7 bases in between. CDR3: CASSIAGSNSPLHF. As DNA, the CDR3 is TGTGCCAGTAGTATAGCAGGGAGTAATTCACCCCTCCACTTT.

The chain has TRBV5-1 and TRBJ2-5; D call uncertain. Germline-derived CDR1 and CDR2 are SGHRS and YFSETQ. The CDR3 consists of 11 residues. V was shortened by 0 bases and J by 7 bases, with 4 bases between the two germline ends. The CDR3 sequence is CASSLEGTQYF. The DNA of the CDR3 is TGCGCCAGCAGCTTGGAAGGGACCCAGTACTTC.

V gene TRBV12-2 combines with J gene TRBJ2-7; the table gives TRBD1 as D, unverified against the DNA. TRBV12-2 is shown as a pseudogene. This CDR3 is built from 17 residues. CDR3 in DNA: TGTGCAAGTCGCTTCCCCCCTAACAGGAATACCCCCTACGAGCAGTACTTC. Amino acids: CASRFPPNRNTPYEQYF.

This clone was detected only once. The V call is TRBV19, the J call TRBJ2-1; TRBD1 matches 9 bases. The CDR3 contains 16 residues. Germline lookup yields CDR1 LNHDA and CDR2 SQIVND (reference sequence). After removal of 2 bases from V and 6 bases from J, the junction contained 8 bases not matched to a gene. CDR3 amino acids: CASSISGTGLGNEQFF. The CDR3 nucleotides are TGTGCCAGTAGTATATCCGGGACAGGGTTGGGCAATGAGCAGTTCTTC. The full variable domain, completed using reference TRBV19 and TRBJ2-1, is DGGITQSPKYLFRKEGQNVTLSCEQNLNHDAMYWYRQDPGQGLRLIYYSQIVNDFQKGDIAEGYSVSREKKESFPLTVTSAQKNPTAFYLCASSISGTGLGNEQFFGPGTRLTVL.

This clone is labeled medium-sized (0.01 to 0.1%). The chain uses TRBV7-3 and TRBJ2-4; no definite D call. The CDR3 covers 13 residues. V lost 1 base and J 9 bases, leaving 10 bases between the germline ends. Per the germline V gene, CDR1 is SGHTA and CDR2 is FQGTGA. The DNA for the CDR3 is TGTGCCAGCAGCTTAAGGGGAAAGGGCATTCAGTACTTC. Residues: CASSLRGKGIQYF. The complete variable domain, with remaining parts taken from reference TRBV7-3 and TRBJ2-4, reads GAGVSQTPSNKVTEKGKYVELRCDPISGHTALYWYRQSLGQGPEFLIYFQGTGAADDSGLPNDRFFAVRPEGSVSTLKIQRTERGDSAVYLCASSLRGKGIQYFGAGTRLSVL.

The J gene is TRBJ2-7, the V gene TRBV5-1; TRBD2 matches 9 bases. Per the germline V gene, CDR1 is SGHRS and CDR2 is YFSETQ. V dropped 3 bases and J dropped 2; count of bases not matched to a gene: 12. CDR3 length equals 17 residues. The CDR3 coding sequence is TGCGCCAGCAGCTCGAGCGGGGTTGGCGGGAGGGCCTACGAGCAGTACTTC. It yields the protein CASSSSGVGGRAYEQYF.

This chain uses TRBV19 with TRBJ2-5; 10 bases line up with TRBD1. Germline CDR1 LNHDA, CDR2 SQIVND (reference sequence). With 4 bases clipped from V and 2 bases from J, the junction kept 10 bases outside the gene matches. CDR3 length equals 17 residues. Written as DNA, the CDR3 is TGTGCCAGTAGTAGGAACCGGGACAGGGGATTTCAAGAGACCCAGTACTTC. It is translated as CASSRNRDRGFQETQYF.

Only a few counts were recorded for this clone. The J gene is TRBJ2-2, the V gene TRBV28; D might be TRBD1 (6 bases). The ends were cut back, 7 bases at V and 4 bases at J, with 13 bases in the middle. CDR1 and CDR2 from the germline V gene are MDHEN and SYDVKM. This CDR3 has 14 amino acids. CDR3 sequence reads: CASKAGVGTGELFF. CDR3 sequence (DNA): TGTGCCAGCAAGGCAGGGGTAGGCACCGGGGAGCTGTTTTTT.

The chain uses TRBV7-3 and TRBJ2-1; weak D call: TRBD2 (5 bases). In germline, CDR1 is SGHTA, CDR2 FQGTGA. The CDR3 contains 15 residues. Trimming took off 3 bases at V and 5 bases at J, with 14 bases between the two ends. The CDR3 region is CASSFTGRFHNEQFF. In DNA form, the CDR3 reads TGTGCCAGCAGCTTTACGGGAAGGTTTCACAATGAGCAGTTCTTC.

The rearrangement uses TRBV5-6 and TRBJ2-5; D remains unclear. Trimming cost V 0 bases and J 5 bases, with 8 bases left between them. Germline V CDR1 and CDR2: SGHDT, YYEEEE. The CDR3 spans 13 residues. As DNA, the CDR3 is TGTGCCAGCAGCTTGGCAGGCATGGAGACCCAGTACTTC. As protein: CASSLAGMETQYF.

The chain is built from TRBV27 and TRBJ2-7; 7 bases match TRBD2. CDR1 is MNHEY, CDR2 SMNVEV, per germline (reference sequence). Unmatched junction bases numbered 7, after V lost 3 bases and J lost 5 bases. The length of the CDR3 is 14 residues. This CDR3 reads CASSFQGGPHEQYF. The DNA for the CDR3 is TGTGCCAGCAGTTTCCAGGGAGGGCCCCACGAGCAGTACTTC.

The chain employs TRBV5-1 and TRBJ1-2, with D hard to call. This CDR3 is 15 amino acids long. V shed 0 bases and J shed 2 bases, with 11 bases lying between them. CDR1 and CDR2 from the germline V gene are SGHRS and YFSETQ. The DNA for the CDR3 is TGCGCCAGCAGCTTGGTAGGCGCTCTCAACTATGGCTACACCTTC. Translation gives CASSLVGALNYGYTF.

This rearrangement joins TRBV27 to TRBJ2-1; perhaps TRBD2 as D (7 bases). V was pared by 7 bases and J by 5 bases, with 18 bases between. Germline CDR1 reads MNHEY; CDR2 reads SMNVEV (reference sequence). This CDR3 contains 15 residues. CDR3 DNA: TGTGCCAGCACCCTCCGGGGGGCCACAGACAATGAGCAGTTCTTC. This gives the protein CASTLRGATDNEQFF.

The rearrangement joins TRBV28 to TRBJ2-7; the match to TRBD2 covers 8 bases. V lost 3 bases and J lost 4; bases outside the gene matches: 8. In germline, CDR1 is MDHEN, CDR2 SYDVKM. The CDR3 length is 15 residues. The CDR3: CASSFVSGIPYEQYF. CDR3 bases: TGTGCCAGCAGTTTCGTTAGCGGGATTCCATACGAGCAGTACTTC.